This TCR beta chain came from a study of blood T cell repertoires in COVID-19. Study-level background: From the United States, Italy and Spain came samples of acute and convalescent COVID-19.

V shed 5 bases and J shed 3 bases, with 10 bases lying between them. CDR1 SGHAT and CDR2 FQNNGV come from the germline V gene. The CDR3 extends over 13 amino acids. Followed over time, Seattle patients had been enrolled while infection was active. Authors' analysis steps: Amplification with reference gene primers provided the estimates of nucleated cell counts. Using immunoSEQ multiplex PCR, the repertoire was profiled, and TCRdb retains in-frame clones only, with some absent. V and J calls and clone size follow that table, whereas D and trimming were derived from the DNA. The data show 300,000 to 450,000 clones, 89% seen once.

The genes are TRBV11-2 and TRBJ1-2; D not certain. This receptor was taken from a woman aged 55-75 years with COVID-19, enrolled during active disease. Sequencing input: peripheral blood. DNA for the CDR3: TGTGCCAGCAGCCTCCATCAGGACTATGGCTACACCTTC. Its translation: CASSLHQDYGYTF.